The 27 T cell receptor beta chains presented below share a single source sample, sequenced in a study of blood T cell repertoires in COVID-19. Measured with immunoSEQ multiplex PCR; TCRdb has only the in-frame clones, and not every one. There are around 110,000 clones in the sample; around 75% occur only once, and about 1% lies in the top ten. Sequencing was performed on peripheral blood. The receptor source for this set is a human donor with acute or convalescent COVID-19. The donor label of this sample is uncertain.

This chain joins TRBV5-1 and TRBJ2-5; TRBD2 matches at 11 bases. Germline lookup yields CDR1 SGHRS and CDR2 YFSETQ. V trimming: 6 bases; J trimming: 0 bases; junction bases outside the gene matches: 4. The CDR3 extends over 15 amino acids. CDR3 nucleotide sequence: TGCGCCAGCACCATAGCGGGGGGGTACCAAGAGACCCAGTACTTC. This sequence encodes CASTIAGGYQETQYF.

This sequence joins TRBV10-3 and TRBJ2-3, with D possibly TRBD1 on 5 matching bases. The V end lost 5 bases, the J end lost 6 bases, and 12 bases lay between the germline ends. Looked up from germline, CDR1 is ENHRY and CDR2 is SYGVKD. This CDR3 contains 13 residues. The CDR3 nucleotides read TGTGCCATCAGTACAGGCAATACGGATACGCAGTATTTT. This sequence encodes CAISTGNTDTQYF.

This chain links TRBV7-9 with TRBJ1-2, with a tentative D call TRBD1 (5 bases). The CDR3 has 12 residues. Germline assignment: CDR1 SEHNR and CDR2 FQNEAQ (reference sequence). The V end was cut by 8 bases, the J end by 4 bases, with 11 bases between. The CDR3 DNA reads as TGTGCCAGCGCGGGGGAGTCCTATGGCTACACCTTC. Its protein product is CASAGESYGYTF.

The chain couples TRBV15 to TRBJ2-3; 11 bases are shared with TRBD2. Germline lookup yields CDR1 LNHNV and CDR2 YYDKDF (reference sequence). Trimming took 8 bases from V and 2 from J; bases not matched to a gene: 12. The CDR3 is 17 residues long. CDR3 DNA sequence: TGTGCCACCCGGGGGTGGGGACTAGCGGCCTACACAGATACGCAGTATTTT. Protein: CATRGWGLAAYTDTQYF.

The chain recombines TRBV2 with TRBJ1-1, with TRBD1 as a possible D gene (5 bases). This CDR3 is 13 amino acids long. In germline, CDR1 is SNHLY, CDR2 FYNNEI. Trimming cost V 7 bases and J 1 base, with 10 bases left between them. CDR3 region: CASMGLGNTEAFF. For the CDR3, the DNA is TGTGCCAGCATGGGACTGGGGAACACTGAAGCTTTCTTT.

The genes are TRBV7-8 and TRBJ2-7; D is unclear. Between the trimmed V and J ends, which lost 0 bases and 4 bases, there was a span of 13 bases. This CDR3 has 15 residues. Germline lookup yields CDR1 SGHVS and CDR2 FQNEAQ. CDR3: CASSLAYSLLYEQYF. In DNA, the CDR3 is TGTGCCAGCAGCTTAGCGTACAGTTTGTTGTACGAGCAGTACTTC.

This clone was counted a single time. V and J are TRBV6-5 and TRBJ2-2; D gene ambiguous. This CDR3 is 11 amino acids long. In germline, CDR1 is MNHEY, CDR2 SVGAGI. Trimming took 6 bases from V and 7 from J, leaving 6 bases between them. The CDR3 coding sequence is TGTGCCAGCAGGCCAGACGGGGAGCTGTTTTTT. It translates to CASRPDGELFF.

V is TRBV12-3 or TRBV12-4 and J is TRBJ1-1; no reliable D call. This CDR3 is 13 amino acids long. V was cut by 6 bases and J by 6 bases, with 14 bases left in between. For the CDR3, the DNA is TGTGCCAGCAGCCCATTAGTACAGTCTGAAGCTTTCTTT. This translates into CASSPLVQSEAFF.

This clone was seen only a few times. Here the CDR3 DNA reads TGTGCCTGGAGTGGCAGGGACAGCCCCACCGGGGAGCTGTTTTTT. The encoded protein is CAWSGRDSPTGELFF. V usage is TRBV30 and J usage is TRBJ2-2; TRBD1 agrees at 7 bases. The CDR3 is 15 residues long. Germline trimming cut 1 base from V and 4 bases from J; bases unmatched to any gene: 6. Germline V gene sequence: CDR1 GTSNPN, CDR2 SVGIG (reference sequence).

The chain joins TRBV2 to TRBJ1-5; a weak D match, TRBD1 (6 bases). The CDR3 is 16 amino acids. V lost 0 bases to trimming and J lost 5 bases, with 14 bases between them. Per germline, CDR1 SNHLY and CDR2 FYNNEI. The CDR3 nucleotides are TGTGCCAGCAGTGAAGCGCTTGGGGGGGCGGATCAGCCCCAGCATTTT. This translates into CASSEALGGADQPQHF.

The chain uses TRBV5-1 and TRBJ2-6, with TRBD1 matching 7 bases. Looked up from germline, CDR1 is SGHRS and CDR2 is YFSETQ. This CDR3 is 16 amino acids long. Germline trimming cut 0 bases from V and 3 bases from J; bases unmatched to any gene: 3. This CDR3 reads CASSLVGGHGANVLTF. The CDR3 bases are TGCGCCAGCAGCTTGGTAGGGGGCCATGGGGCCAACGTCCTGACTTTC.

This clone was picked up a small number of times. The chain uses TRBV5-1 and TRBJ2-7; D not resolved. V lost 1 base to trimming and J lost 0 bases, with 11 bases between them. The CDR3 has 15 residues. Looked up from germline, CDR1 is SGHRS and CDR2 is YFSETQ. As DNA, the CDR3 is TGCGCCAGCAGCTTGTTTACCCACGGCTCCTACGAGCAGTACTTC. This codes for CASSLFTHGSYEQYF.

The CDR3 DNA reads TGTGCCAGCAGCTCGACAGGACAGGGCCAGCGGGGCTACACCTTC. As protein: CASSSTGQGQRGYTF. The chain couples TRBV5-6 to TRBJ1-2; the match to TRBD1 covers 8 bases. The CDR3 length is 15 residues. CDR1 and CDR2 from the germline V gene are SGHDT and YYEEEE. Trimming removed 3 bases from V and 8 bases from J; junction bases left unmatched: 12.

The gene calls are TRBV6-5 and TRBJ1-5, with 8 bases matching TRBD1. Looked up from germline, CDR1 is MNHEY and CDR2 is SVGAGI. There are 15 residues in the CDR3. V dropped 5 bases and J dropped 4; count of bases not matched to a gene: 7. CDR3 region: CASSPTDRANQPQHF. In nucleotides, the CDR3 is TGTGCCAGCAGTCCCACGGACAGGGCAAATCAGCCCCAGCATTTT.

The J gene is TRBJ1-1, the V gene TRBV18, with 7 bases aligning to TRBD1. The CDR3 is 15 amino acids. Germline V CDR1 and CDR2: KGHSH, LQKENI. Trimming cost V 1 base and J 5 bases; bases outside gene matches: 7. The DNA for the CDR3 is TGTGCCAGCTCACCACAAGAGGGCAGGGGGACTGAAGCTTTCTTT. It yields the protein CASSPQEGRGTEAFF.

V is TRBV9 and J is TRBJ1-3; 8 bases are a match to TRBD1. Germline V lookup: CDR1 SGDLS, CDR2 YYNGEE. This CDR3 region has 16 residues. V dropped 3 bases and J dropped 0; count of bases not matched to a gene: 5. The CDR3 region is CASSDPGGGSGNTIYF. DNA of the CDR3: TGTGCCAGCAGCGATCCAGGGGGCGGCTCTGGAAACACCATATATTTT.

The gene calls are TRBV28 and TRBJ1-1; a possible D gene is TRBD1 (5 bases). Trimming pared 6 bases from V and 1 base from J, leaving 18 bases between. Germline V gives CDR1 MDHEN, CDR2 SYDVKM. This CDR3 comprises 16 residues. CDR3 protein: CASSTPRGGENTEAFF. CDR3 DNA: TGTGCCAGCAGCACCCCTCGGGGGGGGGAGAACACTGAAGCTTTCTTT.

The CDR3 sequence: CASSVYRGREDTQYF. In DNA form, the CDR3 reads TGTGCCAGCAGCGTGTACAGGGGGCGCGAAGATACGCAGTATTTT. V and J are TRBV9 and TRBJ2-3; 9 positions match TRBD1. CDR1 is SGDLS and CDR2 is YYNGEE in the germline V gene. V dropped 2 bases and J dropped 5; count of bases not matched to a gene: 6. The CDR3 is 15 residues long.

The chain joins TRBV12-3 or TRBV12-4 to TRBJ2-5, with a tentative D call TRBD2 (7 bases). This CDR3 is 13 amino acids long. Trimming removed 6 bases at V and 4 bases at J, with 12 bases between. For the CDR3, the DNA is TGTGCCAGCAGACGGGGGGCCGGAGAGACCCAGTACTTC. This codes for CASRRGAGETQYF.

This clone was seen repeatedly, ten times or more. The V and J genes are TRBV5-5 and TRBJ2-2, with a weak D call TRBD1 (6 bases). The ends were cut back, 0 bases at V and 2 bases at J, with 14 bases in the middle. The CDR3 extends over 17 amino acids. The germline V gene encodes CDR1 SGHKS and CDR2 YYEKEE (reference sequence). CDR3 in amino acids: CASSLGRTAANTGELFF. The CDR3 DNA sequence: TGTGCCAGCAGCTTGGGAAGGACAGCTGCAAACACCGGGGAGCTGTTTTTT.

The CDR3, as DNA: TGCGCCAGCACGTTGACAGGGGAGGGTTCACCCCTCCACTTT. Translated: CASTLTGEGSPLHF. J is TRBJ1-6 and V is TRBV5-1, with TRBD1 identical over 8 bases. This CDR3 comprises 14 residues. Germline lookup yields CDR1 SGHRS and CDR2 YFSETQ. J gave up 9 bases and V 6 bases, and 8 bases lay outside the gene matches.

V is TRBV29-1 and J is TRBJ1-2; D is ambiguous. V shed 2 bases and J shed 4 bases, with 8 bases lying between them. CDR1 SQVTM and CDR2 ANQGSEA come from the germline V gene. The CDR3 spans 12 residues. CDR3 DNA sequence: TGCAGCGTTGAAAGAAGCCTCTATGGCTACACCTTC. This gives the protein CSVERSLYGYTF.

This clone was observed at least ten times. V and J are TRBV30 and TRBJ1-6; the match to TRBD1 covers 9 bases. Per germline, CDR1 GTSNPN and CDR2 SVGIG (reference sequence). J gave up 9 bases and V 2 bases, and 2 bases lay outside the gene matches. This CDR3 region has 13 residues. The CDR3 nucleotides are TGTGCCTGGAGTACAGGGGGCGGTTCACCCCTCCACTTT. Protein product: CAWSTGGGSPLHF.

This chain connects TRBV6-5 to TRBJ1-2; tentative D call: TRBD1 (6 bases). Deletions cut 7 bases from V and 0 bases from J, with 9 bases between. The CDR3 extends over 13 amino acids. Germline CDR1 MNHEY, CDR2 SVGAGI. CDR3 sequence reads: CASTGTPNYGYTF. The CDR3 bases are TGTGCCAGCACCGGGACACCTAACTATGGCTACACCTTC.

V and J are TRBV20-1 and TRBJ1-1; D perhaps matches TRBD1 (5 bases). Germline CDR1 reads DFQATT; CDR2 reads SNEGSKA (reference sequence). The CDR3 has 13 amino acids. Trimming removed 3 bases from V and 6 bases from J, with 14 bases in between. The DNA for the CDR3 is TGCAGTGCTAGTGGGACTAGGGACGCTGAAGCTTTCTTT. It translates to CSASGTRDAEAFF.

This clone has at least ten counts. The V and J genes are TRBV4-2 and TRBJ2-3; 8 bases are a match to TRBD2. V lost 4 bases and J lost 0; bases outside the gene matches: 12. Germline V gene sequence: CDR1 LGHNA, CDR2 YNFKEQ. The length of the CDR3 is 18 residues. CDR3 nucleotides: TGTGCCAGCAGCCTCCCCCTCCGGCGGGGGGTGAGCACAGATACGCAGTATTTT. Protein: CASSLPLRRGVSTDTQYF.

This chain uses TRBV27 with TRBJ1-6; D unresolved. The CDR3 is made up of 14 amino acids. CDR1 and CDR2 (germline): MNHEY, SMNVEV (reference sequence). The V end was cut by 2 bases, the J end by 9 bases, with 11 bases between. CDR3 DNA: TGTGCCAGCAGTTTACCGGCCCGGGGTTCACCCCTCCACTTT. The encoded protein is CASSLPARGSPLHF.